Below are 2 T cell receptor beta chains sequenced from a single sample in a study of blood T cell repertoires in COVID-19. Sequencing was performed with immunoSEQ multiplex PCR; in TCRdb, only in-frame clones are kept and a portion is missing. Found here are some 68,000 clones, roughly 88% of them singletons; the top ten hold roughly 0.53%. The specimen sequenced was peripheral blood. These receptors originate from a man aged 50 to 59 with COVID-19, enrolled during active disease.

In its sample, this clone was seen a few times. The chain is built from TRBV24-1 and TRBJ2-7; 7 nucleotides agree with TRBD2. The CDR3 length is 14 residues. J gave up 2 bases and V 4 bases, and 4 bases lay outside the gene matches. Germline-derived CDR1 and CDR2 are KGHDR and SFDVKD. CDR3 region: CATSEAGTPYEQYF. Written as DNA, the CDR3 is TGTGCCACCAGTGAAGCGGGAACGCCCTACGAGCAGTACTTC.

CDR3 in amino acids: CASSLWEGAVGYTF. In nucleotides, the CDR3 is TGTGCCAGCAGTTTATGGGAGGGCGCGGTTGGCTACACCTTC. The chain is built from TRBV28 and TRBJ1-2; D call uncertain. CDR1 MDHEN and CDR2 SYDVKM come from the germline V gene. The CDR3 has 14 residues. V was pared by 0 bases and J by 7 bases, with 12 bases between.